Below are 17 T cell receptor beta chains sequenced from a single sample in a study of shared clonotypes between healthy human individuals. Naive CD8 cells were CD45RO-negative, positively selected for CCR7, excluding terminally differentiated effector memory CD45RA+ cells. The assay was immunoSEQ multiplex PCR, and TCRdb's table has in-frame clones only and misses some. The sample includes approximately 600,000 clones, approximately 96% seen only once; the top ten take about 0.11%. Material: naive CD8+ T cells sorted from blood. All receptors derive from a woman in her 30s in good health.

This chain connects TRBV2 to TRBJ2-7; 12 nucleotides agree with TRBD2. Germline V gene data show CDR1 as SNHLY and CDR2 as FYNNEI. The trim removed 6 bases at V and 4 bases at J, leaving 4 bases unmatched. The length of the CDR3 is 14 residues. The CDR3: CASRSTSGRYEQYF. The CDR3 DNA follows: TGTGCCAGCAGAAGCACTAGCGGGAGGTACGAGCAGTACTTC.

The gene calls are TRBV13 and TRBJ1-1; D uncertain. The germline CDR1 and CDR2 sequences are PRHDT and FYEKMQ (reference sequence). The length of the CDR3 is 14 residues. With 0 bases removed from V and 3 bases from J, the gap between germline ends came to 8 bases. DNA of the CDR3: TGTGCCAGCAGCTTAGGGTTAGTAGACACTGAAGCTTTCTTT. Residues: CASSLGLVDTEAFF.

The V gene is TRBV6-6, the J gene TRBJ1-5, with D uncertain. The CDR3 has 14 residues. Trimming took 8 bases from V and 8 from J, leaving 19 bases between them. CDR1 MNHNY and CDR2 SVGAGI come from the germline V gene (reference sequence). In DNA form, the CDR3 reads TGTGCCAGCGTTTTCGGGGAACATGAGGAGCCCCAGCATTTT. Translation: CASVFGEHEEPQHF.

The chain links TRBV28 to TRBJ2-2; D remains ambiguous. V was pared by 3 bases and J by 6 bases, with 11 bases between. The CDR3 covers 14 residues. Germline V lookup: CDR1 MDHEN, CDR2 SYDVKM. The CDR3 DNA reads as TGTGCCAGCAGTTTCACCCAGCTTTCCGGGGAGCTGTTTTTT. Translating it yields CASSFTQLSGELFF.

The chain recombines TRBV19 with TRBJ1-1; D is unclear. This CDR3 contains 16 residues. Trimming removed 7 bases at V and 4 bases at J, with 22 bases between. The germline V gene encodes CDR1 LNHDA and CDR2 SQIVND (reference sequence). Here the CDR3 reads CASTPFSLHEITEAFF. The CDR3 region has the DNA TGTGCCAGTACCCCCTTTTCCCTTCATGAGATCACTGAAGCTTTCTTT. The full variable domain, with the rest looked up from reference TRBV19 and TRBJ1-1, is DGGITQSPKYLFRKEGQNVTLSCEQNLNHDAMYWYRQDPGQGLRLIYYSQIVNDFQKGDIAEGYSVSREKKESFPLTVTSAQKNPTAFYLCASTPFSLHEITEAFFGQGTRLTVV.

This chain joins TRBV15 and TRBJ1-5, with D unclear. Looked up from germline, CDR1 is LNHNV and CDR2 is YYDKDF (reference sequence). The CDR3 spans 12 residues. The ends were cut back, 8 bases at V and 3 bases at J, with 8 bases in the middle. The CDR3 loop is CATGQVNQPQHF. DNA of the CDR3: TGTGCCACCGGGCAGGTCAATCAGCCCCAGCATTTT.

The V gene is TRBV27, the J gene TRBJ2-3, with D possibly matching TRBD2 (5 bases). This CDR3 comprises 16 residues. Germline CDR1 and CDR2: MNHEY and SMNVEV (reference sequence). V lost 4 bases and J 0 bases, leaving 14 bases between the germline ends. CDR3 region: CASSSLLRGSTDTQYF. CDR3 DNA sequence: TGTGCCAGCAGTTCCCTGTTGCGAGGGAGCACAGATACGCAGTATTTT.

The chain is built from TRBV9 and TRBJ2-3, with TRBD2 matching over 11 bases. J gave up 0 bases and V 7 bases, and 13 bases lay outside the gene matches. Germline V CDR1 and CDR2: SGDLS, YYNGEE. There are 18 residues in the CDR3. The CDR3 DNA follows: TGTGCCAGCGGCAACAATCCGGGACTAGCGGCTAGCACAGATACGCAGTATTTT. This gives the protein CASGNNPGLAASTDTQYF.

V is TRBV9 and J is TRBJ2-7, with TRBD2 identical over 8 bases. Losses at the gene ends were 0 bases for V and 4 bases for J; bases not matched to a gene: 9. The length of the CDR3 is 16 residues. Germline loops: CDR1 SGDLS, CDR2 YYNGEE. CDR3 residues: CASSVVPAGEGYEQYF. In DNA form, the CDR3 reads TGTGCCAGCAGCGTAGTCCCAGCGGGAGAAGGGTACGAGCAGTACTTC. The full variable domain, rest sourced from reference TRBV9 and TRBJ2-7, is DSGVTQTPKHLITATGQRVTLRCSPRSGDLSVYWYQQSLDQGLQFLIQYYNGEERAKGNILERFSAQQFPDLHSELNLSSLELGDSALYFCASSVVPAGEGYEQYFGPGTRLTVT.

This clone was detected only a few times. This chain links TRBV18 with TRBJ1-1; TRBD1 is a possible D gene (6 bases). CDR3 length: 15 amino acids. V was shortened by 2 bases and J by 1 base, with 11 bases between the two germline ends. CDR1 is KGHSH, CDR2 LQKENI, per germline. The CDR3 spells CASSPIKTGNTEAFF. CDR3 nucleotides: TGTGCCAGCTCACCAATCAAGACAGGGAACACTGAAGCTTTCTTT.

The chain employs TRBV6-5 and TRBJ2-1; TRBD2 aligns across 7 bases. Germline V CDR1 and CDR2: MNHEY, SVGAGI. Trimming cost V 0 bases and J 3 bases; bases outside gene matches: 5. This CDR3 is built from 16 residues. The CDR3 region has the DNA TGTGCCAGCAGTTACTCGTTGTCTAGCGGCTACAATGAGCAGTTCTTC. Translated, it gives CASSYSLSSGYNEQFF.

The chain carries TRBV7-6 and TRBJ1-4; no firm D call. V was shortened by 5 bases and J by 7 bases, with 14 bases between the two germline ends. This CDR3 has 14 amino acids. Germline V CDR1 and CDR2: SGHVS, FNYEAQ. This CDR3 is CASSPTSRGEKLFF. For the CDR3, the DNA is TGTGCCAGCAGCCCTACCTCCCGCGGTGAAAAACTGTTTTTT.

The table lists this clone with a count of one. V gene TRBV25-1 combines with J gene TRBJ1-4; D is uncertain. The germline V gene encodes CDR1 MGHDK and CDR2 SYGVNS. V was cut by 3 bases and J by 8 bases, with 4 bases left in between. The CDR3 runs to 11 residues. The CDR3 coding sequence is TGTGCCAGCAGTGACTCAGAAAAACTGTTTTTT. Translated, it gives CASSDSEKLFF.

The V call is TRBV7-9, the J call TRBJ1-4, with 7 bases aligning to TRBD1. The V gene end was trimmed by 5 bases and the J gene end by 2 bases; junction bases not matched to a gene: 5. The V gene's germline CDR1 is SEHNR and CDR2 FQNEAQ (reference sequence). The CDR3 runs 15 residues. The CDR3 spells CASSTGTDTNEKLFF. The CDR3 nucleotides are TGTGCCAGCAGCACTGGGACAGATACTAATGAAAAACTGTTTTTT.

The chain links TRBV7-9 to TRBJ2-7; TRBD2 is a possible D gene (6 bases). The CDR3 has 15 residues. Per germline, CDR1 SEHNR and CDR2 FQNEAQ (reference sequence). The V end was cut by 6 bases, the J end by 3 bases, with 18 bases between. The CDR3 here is CASSSTGGIHYEQYF. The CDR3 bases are TGTGCCAGCAGTTCGACCGGAGGGATTCACTACGAGCAGTACTTC.

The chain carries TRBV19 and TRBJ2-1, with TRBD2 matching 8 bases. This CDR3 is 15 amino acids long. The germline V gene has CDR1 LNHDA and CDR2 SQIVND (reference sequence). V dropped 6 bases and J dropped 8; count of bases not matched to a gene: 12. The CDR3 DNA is TGTGCCAGTAGCCCAACGCCGGGAGGGTCATATGAGCAGTTCTTC. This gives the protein CASSPTPGGSYEQFF.

The CDR3 here is CASRPGTGIDGYTF. The CDR3 DNA is TGTGCCAGCAGGCCCGGGACAGGCATTGATGGCTACACCTTC. The chain carries TRBV6-6 and TRBJ1-2; 8 bases agree with TRBD1. The germline CDR1 and CDR2 sequences are MNHNY and SVGAGI (reference sequence). V was clipped by 6 bases and J by 6 bases; unmatched bases: 9. This CDR3 is 14 amino acids long.